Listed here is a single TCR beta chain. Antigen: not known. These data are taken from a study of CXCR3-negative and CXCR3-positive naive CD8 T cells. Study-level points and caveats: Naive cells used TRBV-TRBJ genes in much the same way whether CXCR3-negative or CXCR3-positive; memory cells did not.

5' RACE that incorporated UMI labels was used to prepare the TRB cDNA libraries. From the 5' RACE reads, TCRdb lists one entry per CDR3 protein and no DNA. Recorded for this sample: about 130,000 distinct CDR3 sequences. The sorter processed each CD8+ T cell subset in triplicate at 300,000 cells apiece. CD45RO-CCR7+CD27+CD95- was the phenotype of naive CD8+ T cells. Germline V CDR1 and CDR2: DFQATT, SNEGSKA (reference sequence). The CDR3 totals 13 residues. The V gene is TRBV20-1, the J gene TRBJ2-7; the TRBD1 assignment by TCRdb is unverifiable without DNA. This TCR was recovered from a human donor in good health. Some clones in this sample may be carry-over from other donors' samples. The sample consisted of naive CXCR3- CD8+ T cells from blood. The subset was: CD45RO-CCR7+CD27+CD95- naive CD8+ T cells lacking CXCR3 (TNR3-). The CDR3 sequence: CSARGQGAYEQYF.